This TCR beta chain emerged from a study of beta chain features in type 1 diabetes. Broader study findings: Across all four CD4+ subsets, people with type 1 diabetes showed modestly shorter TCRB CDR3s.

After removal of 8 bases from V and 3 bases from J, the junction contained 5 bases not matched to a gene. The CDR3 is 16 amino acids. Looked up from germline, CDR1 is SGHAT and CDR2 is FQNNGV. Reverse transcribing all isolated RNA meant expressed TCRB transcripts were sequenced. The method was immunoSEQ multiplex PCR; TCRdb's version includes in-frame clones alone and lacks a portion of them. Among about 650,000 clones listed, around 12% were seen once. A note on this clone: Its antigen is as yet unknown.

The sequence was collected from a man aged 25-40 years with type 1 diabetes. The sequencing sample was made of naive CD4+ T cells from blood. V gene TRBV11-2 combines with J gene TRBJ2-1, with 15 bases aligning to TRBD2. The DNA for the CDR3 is TGTGCCAGCGGTGGACTAGCGGGGGGGCTCTACAATGAGCAGTTCTTC. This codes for CASGGLAGGLYNEQFF.